This TCR beta chain came from a study of graft-versus-host responses after intestinal transplantation. Study at large: Transplants were multivisceral, liver-intestinal, or isolated intestinal.

Turning to this clone: No antigen is known for it.

The assay was immunoSEQ multiplex PCR, and TCRdb's table has in-frame clones only and misses some. Among 90,000 to 120,000 clones listed, approximately 88% were seen once. This CDR3 has 13 residues. CDR1 is WNHNN, CDR2 SYGVQD, per germline (reference sequence). With 4 bases removed from V and 0 bases from J, the gap between germline ends came to 4 bases. Study results and limitations: Recipient marrow showed GvH clones, some seen first in ileum or blood. Allografts of patients with graft-donor T cell macrochimerism showed high graft-versus-host to host-versus-graft clone ratios.

This receptor was taken from a human donor who was the organ donor for an intestinal transplant. The starting material was unstimulated CD4+ T cells sorted from spleen or lymph node cells, obtained before transplant. The rearrangement uses TRBV10-1 and TRBJ1-3; unclear D gene. As DNA, the CDR3 is TGCGCCAGCAGTGCCAGCTCTGGAAACACCATATATTTT. It codes for CASSASSGNTIYF.